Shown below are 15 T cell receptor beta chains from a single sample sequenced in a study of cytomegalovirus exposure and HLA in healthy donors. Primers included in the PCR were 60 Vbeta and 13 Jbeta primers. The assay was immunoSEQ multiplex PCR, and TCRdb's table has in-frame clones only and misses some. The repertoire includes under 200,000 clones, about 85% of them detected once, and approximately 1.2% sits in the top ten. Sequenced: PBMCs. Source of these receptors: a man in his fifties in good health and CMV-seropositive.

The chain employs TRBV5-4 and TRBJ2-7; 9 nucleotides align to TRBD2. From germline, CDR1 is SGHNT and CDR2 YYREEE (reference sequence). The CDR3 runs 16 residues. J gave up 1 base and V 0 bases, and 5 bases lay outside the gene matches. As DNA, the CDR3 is TGTGCCAGCAGCTTGGCCCCAGCGGGGGGTTCCTACGAGCAGTACTTC. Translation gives CASSLAPAGGSYEQYF.

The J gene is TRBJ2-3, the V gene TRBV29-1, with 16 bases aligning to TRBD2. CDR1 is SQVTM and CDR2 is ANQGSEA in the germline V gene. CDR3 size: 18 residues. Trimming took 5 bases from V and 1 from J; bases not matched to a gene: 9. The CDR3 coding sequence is TGCAGCGTTAGGGGACTAGCGGGGGGGCCTTTCGGCACAGATACGCAGTATTTT. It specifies CSVRGLAGGPFGTDTQYF.

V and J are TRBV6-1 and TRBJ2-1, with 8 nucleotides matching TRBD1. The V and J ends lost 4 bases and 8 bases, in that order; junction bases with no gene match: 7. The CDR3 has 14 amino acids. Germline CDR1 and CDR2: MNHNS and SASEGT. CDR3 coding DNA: TGTGCCAGCAGTGCCCAGGGGGCGCGGGATGAGCAGTTCTTC. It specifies CASSAQGARDEQFF.

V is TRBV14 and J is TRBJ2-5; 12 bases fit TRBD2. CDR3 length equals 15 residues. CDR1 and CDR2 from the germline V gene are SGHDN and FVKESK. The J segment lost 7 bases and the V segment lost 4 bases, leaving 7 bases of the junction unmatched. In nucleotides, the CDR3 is TGTGCCAGCAGCCCGGGGACTAGCGGGCTCGGGACCCAGTACTTC. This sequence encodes CASSPGTSGLGTQYF.

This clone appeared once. The CDR3 DNA is TGTGCCAGCAGTCCCCTAGCGCCAAGCTCCTACAATGAGCAGTTCTTC. It codes for CASSPLAPSSYNEQFF. V is TRBV28 and J is TRBJ2-1; D is possibly TRBD2 (6 bases). CDR1 is MDHEN and CDR2 is SYDVKM in the germline V gene. Trimming stripped 5 bases from V and 0 bases from J, with 14 bases between. The CDR3 has 16 amino acids.

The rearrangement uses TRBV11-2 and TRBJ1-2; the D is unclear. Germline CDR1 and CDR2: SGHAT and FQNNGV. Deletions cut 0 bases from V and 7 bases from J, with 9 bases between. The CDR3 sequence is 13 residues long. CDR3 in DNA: TGTGCCAGCAGCTTAGATACCCTGGCTGGCTACACCTTC. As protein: CASSLDTLAGYTF.

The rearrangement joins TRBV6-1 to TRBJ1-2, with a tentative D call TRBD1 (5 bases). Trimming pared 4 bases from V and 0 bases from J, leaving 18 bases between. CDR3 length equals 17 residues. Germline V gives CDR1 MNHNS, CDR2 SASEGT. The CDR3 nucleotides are TGTGCCAGCAGTGGCCGAGACAGCTGGACCGCTAACTATGGCTACACCTTC. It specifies CASSGRDSWTANYGYTF.

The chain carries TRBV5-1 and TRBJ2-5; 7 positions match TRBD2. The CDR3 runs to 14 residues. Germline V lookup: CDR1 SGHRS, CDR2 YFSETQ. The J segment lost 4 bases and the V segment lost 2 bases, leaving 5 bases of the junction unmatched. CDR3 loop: CASSLAGRIETQYF. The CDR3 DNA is TGCGCCAGCAGCTTAGCGGGGAGGATAGAGACCCAGTACTTC.

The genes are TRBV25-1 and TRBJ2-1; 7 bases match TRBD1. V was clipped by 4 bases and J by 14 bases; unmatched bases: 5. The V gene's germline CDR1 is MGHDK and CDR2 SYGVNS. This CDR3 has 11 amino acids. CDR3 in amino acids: CASSGGTVEFF. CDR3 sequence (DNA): TGTGCCAGCAGTGGGGGGACAGTAGAGTTCTTC.

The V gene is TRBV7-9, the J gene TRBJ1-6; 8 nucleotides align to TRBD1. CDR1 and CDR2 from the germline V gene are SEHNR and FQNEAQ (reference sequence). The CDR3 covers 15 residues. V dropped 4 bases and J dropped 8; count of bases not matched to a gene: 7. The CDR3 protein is CASSSRGQVDSPLHF. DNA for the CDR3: TGTGCCAGCAGCTCCAGGGGGCAGGTTGATTCACCCCTCCACTTT.

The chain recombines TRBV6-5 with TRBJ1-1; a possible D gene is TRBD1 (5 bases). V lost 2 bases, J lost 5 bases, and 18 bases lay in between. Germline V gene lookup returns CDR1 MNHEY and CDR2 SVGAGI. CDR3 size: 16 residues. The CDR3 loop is CASSYPTPGGRTEAFF. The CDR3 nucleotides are TGTGCCAGCAGTTACCCCACGCCGGGGGGGAGGACTGAAGCTTTCTTT.

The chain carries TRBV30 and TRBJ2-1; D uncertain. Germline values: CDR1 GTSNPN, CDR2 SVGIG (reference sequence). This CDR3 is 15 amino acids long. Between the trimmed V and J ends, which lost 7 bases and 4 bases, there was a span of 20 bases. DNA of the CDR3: TGTGCCTCCTCTTTCCGCTCGCCAGGTTACAATGAGCAGTTCTTC. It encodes CASSFRSPGYNEQFF. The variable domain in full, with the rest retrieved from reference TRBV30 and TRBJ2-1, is SQTIHQWPATLVQPVGSPLSLECTVEGTSNPNLYWYRQAAGRGLQLLFYSVGIGQISSEVPQNLSASRPQDRQFILSSKKLLLSDSGFYLCASSFRSPGYNEQFFGPGTRLTVL.

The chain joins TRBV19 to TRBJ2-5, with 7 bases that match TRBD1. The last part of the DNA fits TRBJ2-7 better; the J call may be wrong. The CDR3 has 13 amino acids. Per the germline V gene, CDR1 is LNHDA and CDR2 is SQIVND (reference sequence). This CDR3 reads CASTPPDRYEQYF. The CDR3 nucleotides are TGTGCCAGTACTCCTCCGGACAGGTACGAGCAGTACTTC.

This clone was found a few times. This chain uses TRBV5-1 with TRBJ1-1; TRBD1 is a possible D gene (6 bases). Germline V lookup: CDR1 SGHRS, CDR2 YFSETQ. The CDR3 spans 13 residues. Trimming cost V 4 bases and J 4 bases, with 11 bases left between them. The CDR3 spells CASSPGGATEAFF. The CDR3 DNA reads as TGCGCCAGCAGCCCGGGGGGGGCCACTGAAGCTTTCTTT.

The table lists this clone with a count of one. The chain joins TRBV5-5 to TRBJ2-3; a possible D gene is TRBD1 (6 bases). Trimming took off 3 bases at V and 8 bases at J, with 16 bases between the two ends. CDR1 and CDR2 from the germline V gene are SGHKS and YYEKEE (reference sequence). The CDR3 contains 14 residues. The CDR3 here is CASSSTGTLATQYF. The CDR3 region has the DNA TGTGCCAGCAGCTCCACAGGGACACTGGCTACGCAGTATTTT.